The present T cell receptor (beta chain) was sequenced within a study of blood T cell repertoires in COVID-19. This CDR3 spans 14 amino acids. J gave up 1 base and V 5 bases, and 3 bases lay outside the gene matches. Germline V gives CDR1 SEHNR, CDR2 FQNEAQ (reference sequence). Only in-frame clones appear in the TCRdb table, and some are missing; sequencing was by immunoSEQ multiplex PCR. This sample yields around 270,000 clones, of which roughly 90% are seen a single time; approximately 0.84% belongs to the top ten. This sequence was found in a man younger than 40 with acute or convalescent COVID-19. Sequencing was carried out using peripheral blood. V is TRBV7-9 and J is TRBJ1-1; 8 bases match TRBD1. The CDR3 coding sequence is TGTGCCAGCAGCCCCGACAGGGGGAACACTGAAGCTTTCTTT. The encoded protein is CASSPDRGNTEAFF.